These 21 T cell receptor beta chains were all obtained from the same sample, sequenced in a study of cytomegalovirus exposure and HLA in healthy donors. The PCR was carried out with 60 Vbeta primers and 13 Jbeta primers. Profiling relied on immunoSEQ multiplex PCR, and the TCRdb table lists in-frame clones only, not all of them. The data contain roughly 49,000 clones, roughly four fifths of them seen just once; the ten biggest clones take up under 2.5%. Source material: PBMCs. Receptors originate from a boy aged 10-17 years in good health and CMV-seropositive.

The rearrangement uses TRBV6-1 and TRBJ2-7; TRBD1 matches at 9 bases. CDR3 size: 14 residues. V trimming: 3 bases; J trimming: 5 bases; junction bases outside the gene matches: 5. CDR1 and CDR2 from the germline V gene are MNHNS and SASEGT. The CDR3 nucleotides are TGTGCCAGCAGTGACGGGACAGGGATTAACGAGCAGTACTTC. This translates into CASSDGTGINEQYF.

The chain carries TRBV5-1 and TRBJ1-6; D is unresolved. V lost 2 bases to trimming and J lost 0 bases, with 12 bases between them. Per germline, CDR1 SGHRS and CDR2 YFSETQ. CDR3 length: 17 residues. The CDR3: CASSFDGGSSYNSPLHF. The CDR3 DNA reads TGCGCCAGCAGCTTCGATGGAGGCAGCTCCTATAATTCACCCCTCCACTTT.

The rearrangement joins TRBV5-4 to TRBJ2-7, with D possibly matching TRBD1 (6 bases). V dropped 3 bases and J dropped 2 bases, with 21 bases sitting between them. The germline CDR1 and CDR2 sequences are SGHNT and YYREEE (reference sequence). CDR3 length: 17 amino acids. This CDR3 reads CASSSPLGMGAPYEQYF. The CDR3 nucleotides read TGTGCCAGCAGCTCCCCCCTTGGTATGGGGGCCCCCTACGAGCAGTACTTC.

This clone turned up a few times. The V and J genes are TRBV19 and TRBJ2-1; D perhaps matches TRBD1 (5 bases). The CDR3 is 13 residues long. V gave up 5 bases and J gave up 4 bases, with 9 bases separating them. CDR1 and CDR2 (germline): LNHDA, SQIVND (reference sequence). Written as DNA, the CDR3 is TGTGCCAGTAGTCAACAGGTTTACAATGAGCAGTTCTTC. It translates to CASSQQVYNEQFF.

The chain carries TRBV19 and TRBJ1-1; D unclear. Germline V gene sequence: CDR1 LNHDA, CDR2 SQIVND (reference sequence). This CDR3 is 12 amino acids long. V was trimmed by 3 bases and J by 5 bases, leaving 7 bases between them. The CDR3 loop reads CASSIPGTEAFF. The CDR3 DNA reads TGTGCCAGTAGTATCCCGGGAACTGAAGCTTTCTTT. Variable domain in full (rest from reference TRBV19 and TRBJ1-1): DGGITQSPKYLFRKEGQNVTLSCEQNLNHDAMYWYRQDPGQGLRLIYYSQIVNDFQKGDIAEGYSVSREKKESFPLTVTSAQKNPTAFYLCASSIPGTEAFFGQGTRLTVV.

This clone was seen once. The V call is TRBV4-2, the J call TRBJ1-1; D call uncertain. The CDR3 spans 16 residues. V shed 3 bases and J shed 4 bases, with 18 bases lying between them. CDR1 and CDR2 from the germline V gene are LGHNA and YNFKEQ. The CDR3 coding sequence is TGTGCCAGCAGCCAGACAAGTGGGAGTTGGAGCACTGAAGCTTTCTTT. It codes for CASSQTSGSWSTEAFF.

The chain joins TRBV6-5 to TRBJ1-2; D might be TRBD1 (5 bases). This CDR3 is built from 13 residues. V lost 6 bases and J 11 bases, leaving 19 bases between the germline ends. CDR1 is MNHEY and CDR2 is SVGAGI in the germline V gene. The CDR3 DNA follows: TGTGCCAGCAGACGCGGGACTTCAAGGTCTTACACCTTC. It encodes CASRRGTSRSYTF.

The rearrangement joins TRBV19 to TRBJ2-3, with D possibly matching TRBD2 (7 bases). The CDR3 loop spans 15 amino acids. Trimming took 3 bases from V and 4 from J, leaving 14 bases between them. The germline CDR1 and CDR2 sequences are LNHDA and SQIVND (reference sequence). The CDR3 protein is CASSIGGGHADTQYF. The CDR3 coding sequence is TGTGCCAGTAGTATTGGGGGGGGCCATGCAGATACGCAGTATTTT. The entire variable domain, with the rest obtained from reference TRBV19 and TRBJ2-3, is as follows: DGGITQSPKYLFRKEGQNVTLSCEQNLNHDAMYWYRQDPGQGLRLIYYSQIVNDFQKGDIAEGYSVSREKKESFPLTVTSAQKNPTAFYLCASSIGGGHADTQYFGPGTRLTVL.

J is TRBJ2-2 and V is TRBV6-1, with D perhaps matching TRBD2 (5 bases). Germline assignment: CDR1 MNHNS and CDR2 SASEGT. Trimming pared 7 bases from V and 6 bases from J, leaving 12 bases between. The CDR3 has 13 amino acids. The CDR3 DNA is TGTGCCAGCATCCCCCGGGATTCCGGGGAGCTGTTTTTT. Its translation is CASIPRDSGELFF.

V gene TRBV2 combines with J gene TRBJ1-4; the D is unclear. This CDR3 spans 11 amino acids. The V and J ends lost 7 bases and 11 bases respectively, with 11 bases between them. In germline, CDR1 is SNHLY, CDR2 FYNNEI. The CDR3 bases are TGTGCCAGCATTCAGGTTGGGAAACTGTTTTTT. This gives the protein CASIQVGKLFF.

The V gene is TRBV9, the J gene TRBJ2-3; maybe TRBD2 (7 bases). CDR1 SGDLS and CDR2 YYNGEE come from the germline V gene. The CDR3 spans 14 residues. Trimming removed 2 bases from V and 4 bases from J, with 11 bases in between. CDR3 bases: TGTGCCAGCAGCGTCACCGGGGGGCCAGATACGCAGTATTTT. Encoded protein: CASSVTGGPDTQYF.

The rearrangement joins TRBV9 to TRBJ1-1; 10 bases match TRBD1. In germline, CDR1 is SGDLS, CDR2 YYNGEE. The ends lost 3 bases at V and 4 bases at J; junction bases unmatched: 9. The CDR3 consists of 16 residues. CDR3 sequence: CASSDRQGALGTEAFF. The CDR3, as DNA: TGTGCCAGCAGCGATCGACAGGGGGCCCTGGGCACTGAAGCTTTCTTT.

The gene calls are TRBV6-5 and TRBJ2-1; no clear D gene. CDR1 MNHEY and CDR2 SVGAGI come from the germline V gene. CDR3 length equals 14 residues. V was trimmed by 4 bases and J by 5 bases, leaving 12 bases between them. In DNA form, the CDR3 reads TGTGCCAGCAGTTCCCTCCGTGCGCACAATGAGCAGTTCTTC. It is translated as CASSSLRAHNEQFF.

The gene calls are TRBV6-1 and TRBJ2-7; tentative D call: TRBD1 (6 bases). There are 14 residues in the CDR3. Deletions cut 5 bases from V and 2 bases from J, with 13 bases between. Germline V gene lookup returns CDR1 MNHNS and CDR2 SASEGT. CDR3 in DNA: TGTGCCAGCAGTAAAACAGGGTACCCCTACGAGCAGTACTTC. Translation: CASSKTGYPYEQYF.

This sequence joins TRBV27 and TRBJ1-4; possible D gene TRBD1, 6 bases. Germline-derived CDR1 and CDR2 are MNHEY and SMNVEV (reference sequence). CDR3 length: 13 amino acids. V lost 6 bases to trimming and J lost 3 bases, with 8 bases between them. The CDR3 DNA reads TGTGCCAGCAGGGGACACTCTAATGAAAAACTGTTTTTT. Its translation: CASRGHSNEKLFF. Full variable domain (rest looked up from reference TRBV27 and TRBJ1-4): EAQVTQNPRYLITVTGKKLTVTCSQNMNHEYMSWYRQDPGLGLRQIYYSMNVEVTDKGDVPEGYKVSRKEKRNFPLILESPSPNQTSLYFCASRGHSNEKLFFGSGTQLSVL.

The CDR3 nucleotides read TGTGCCAGCAGCTCCAGGGGGGTCTATGGCTACACCTTC. Its translation: CASSSRGVYGYTF. This sequence joins TRBV5-6 and TRBJ1-2; 7 nucleotides match TRBD1. The germline gives CDR1 SGHDT, CDR2 YYEEEE. The ends lost 3 bases at V and 4 bases at J; junction bases unmatched: 3. The CDR3 consists of 13 residues.

V usage is TRBV6-6 and J usage is TRBJ2-7; D is ambiguous. Deletions cut 10 bases from V and 6 bases from J, with 19 bases between. CDR3 length: 13 residues. The germline V gene encodes CDR1 MNHNY and CDR2 SVGAGI (reference sequence). The CDR3 DNA follows: TGTGCCACTACTTCCCGGTCCCTCACCGAGCAGTACTTC. Its translation is CATTSRSLTEQYF.

The chain couples TRBV7-8 to TRBJ2-2; no clear D gene. This CDR3 is 15 amino acids long. The V end was cut by 7 bases, the J end by 0 bases, with 12 bases between. In germline, CDR1 is SGHVS, CDR2 FQNEAQ. The CDR3 DNA follows: TGTGCCAGCACTCACCTCAGGACGAACACCGGGGAGCTGTTTTTT. Translating gives CASTHLRTNTGELFF.

V is TRBV7-9 and J is TRBJ1-4; the D is unclear. The CDR3 has 15 amino acids. CDR1 is SEHNR and CDR2 is FQNEAQ in the germline V gene (reference sequence). Trimming stripped 4 bases from V and 8 bases from J, with 17 bases between. CDR3 sequence reads: CASSSERLGYEKLFF. CDR3 nucleotide sequence: TGTGCCAGCAGCTCCGAGCGTTTGGGTTACGAAAAACTGTTTTTT.

This clone appeared a single time. The V call is TRBV12-5, the J call TRBJ1-2; the D gene is possibly TRBD1 (5 bases). V lost 2 bases to trimming and J lost 4 bases, with 11 bases between them. This CDR3 spans 14 amino acids. Germline-derived CDR1 and CDR2 are LGHNT and FRNRAP. The CDR3 reads CASGLNRWGYGYTF. The CDR3 DNA sequence: TGTGCTAGTGGTTTGAACAGGTGGGGCTATGGCTACACCTTC.

This clone was seen a handful of times. This chain joins TRBV27 and TRBJ2-3, with D possibly TRBD2 on 6 matching bases. Germline CDR1 reads MNHEY; CDR2 reads SMNVEV (reference sequence). The CDR3 is 17 residues long. V gave up 6 bases and J gave up 4 bases, with 23 bases separating them. The CDR3 region has the DNA TGTGCCAGCAGGGACCGACTAGTCTCTCACCACCCAGATACGCAGTATTTT. Translated, it gives CASRDRLVSHHPDTQYF.